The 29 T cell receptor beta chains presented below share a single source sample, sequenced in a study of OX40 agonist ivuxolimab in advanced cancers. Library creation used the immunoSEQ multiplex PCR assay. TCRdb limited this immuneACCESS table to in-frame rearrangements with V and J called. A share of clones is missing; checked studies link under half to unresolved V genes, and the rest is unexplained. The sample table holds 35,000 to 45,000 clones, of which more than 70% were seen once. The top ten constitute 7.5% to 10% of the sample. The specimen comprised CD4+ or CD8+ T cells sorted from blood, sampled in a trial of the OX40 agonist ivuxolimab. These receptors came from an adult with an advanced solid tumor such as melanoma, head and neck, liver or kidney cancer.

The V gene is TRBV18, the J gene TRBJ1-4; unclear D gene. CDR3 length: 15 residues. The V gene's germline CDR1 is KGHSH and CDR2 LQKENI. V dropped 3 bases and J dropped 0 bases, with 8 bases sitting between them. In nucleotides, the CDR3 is TGTGCCAGCTCACCCGTCACTGCAACTAATGAAAAACTGTTTTTT. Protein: CASSPVTATNEKLFF.

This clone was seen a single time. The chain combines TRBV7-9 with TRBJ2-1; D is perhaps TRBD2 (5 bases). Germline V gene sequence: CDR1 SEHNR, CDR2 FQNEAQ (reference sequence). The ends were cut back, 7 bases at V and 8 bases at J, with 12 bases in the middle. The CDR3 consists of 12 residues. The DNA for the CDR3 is TGTGCCAGCACCGTCGGGGTTGATGAGCAGTTCTTC. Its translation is CASTVGVDEQFF.

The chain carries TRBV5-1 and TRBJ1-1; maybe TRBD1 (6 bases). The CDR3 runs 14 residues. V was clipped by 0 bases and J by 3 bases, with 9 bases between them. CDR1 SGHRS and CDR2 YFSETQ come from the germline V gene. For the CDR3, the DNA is TGCGCCAGCAGCTTGGCACAGGGCCACACTGAAGCTTTCTTT. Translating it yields CASSLAQGHTEAFF. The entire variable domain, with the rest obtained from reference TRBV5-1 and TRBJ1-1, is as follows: KAGVTQTPRYLIKTRGQQVTLSCSPISGHRSVSWYQQTPGQGLQFLFEYFSETQRNKGNFPGRFSGRQFSNSRSEMNVSTLELGDSALYLCASSLAQGHTEAFFGQGTRLTVV.

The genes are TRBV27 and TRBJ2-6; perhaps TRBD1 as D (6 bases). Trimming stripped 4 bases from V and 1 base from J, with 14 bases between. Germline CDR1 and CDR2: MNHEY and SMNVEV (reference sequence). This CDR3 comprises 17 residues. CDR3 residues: CASSSTGIRSGANVLTF. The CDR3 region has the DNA TGTGCCAGCAGTTCGACAGGTATTAGGTCTGGGGCCAACGTCCTGACTTTC.

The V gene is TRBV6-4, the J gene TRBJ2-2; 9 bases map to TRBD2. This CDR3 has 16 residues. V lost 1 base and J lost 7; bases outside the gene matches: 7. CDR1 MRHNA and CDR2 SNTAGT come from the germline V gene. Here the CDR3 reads CASSDLGTSRNGELFF. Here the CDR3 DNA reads TGTGCCAGCAGTGACTTGGGGACTAGCCGGAACGGGGAGCTGTTTTTT.

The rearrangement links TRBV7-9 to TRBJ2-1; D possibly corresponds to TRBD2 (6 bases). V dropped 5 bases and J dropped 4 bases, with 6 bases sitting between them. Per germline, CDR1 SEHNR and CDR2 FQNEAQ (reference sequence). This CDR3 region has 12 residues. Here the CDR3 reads CASSRGYNEQFF. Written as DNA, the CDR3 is TGTGCCAGCAGCCGGGGGTACAATGAGCAGTTCTTC.

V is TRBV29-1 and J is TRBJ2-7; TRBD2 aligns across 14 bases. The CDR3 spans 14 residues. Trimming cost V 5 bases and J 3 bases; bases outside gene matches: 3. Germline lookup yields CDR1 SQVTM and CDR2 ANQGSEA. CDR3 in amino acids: CSVSGTSGSYEQYF. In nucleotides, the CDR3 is TGCAGCGTTTCCGGGACTAGCGGGAGCTACGAGCAGTACTTC.

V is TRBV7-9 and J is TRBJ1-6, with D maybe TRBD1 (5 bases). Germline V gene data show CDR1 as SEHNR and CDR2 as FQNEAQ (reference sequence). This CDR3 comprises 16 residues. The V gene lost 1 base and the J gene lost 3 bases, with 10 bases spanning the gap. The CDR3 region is CASSLGTGFYNSPLHF. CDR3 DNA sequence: TGTGCCAGCAGCTTAGGAACAGGCTTCTATAATTCACCCCTCCACTTT.

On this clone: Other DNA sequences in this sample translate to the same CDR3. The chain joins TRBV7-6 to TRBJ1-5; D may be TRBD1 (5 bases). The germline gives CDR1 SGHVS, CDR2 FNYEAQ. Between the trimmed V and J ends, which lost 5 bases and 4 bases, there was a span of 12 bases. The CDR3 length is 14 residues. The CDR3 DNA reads TGTGCCAGCAGCCCGGGACCCATTAATCAGCCCCAGCATTTT. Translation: CASSPGPINQPQHF.

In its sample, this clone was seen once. The CDR3 region is CASSLAFRSAEGYEQYF. Here the CDR3 DNA reads TGTGCCAGCAGCTTAGCGTTTAGAAGCGCGGAGGGGTACGAGCAGTACTTC. V and J are TRBV11-2 and TRBJ2-7; perhaps TRBD2 as D (6 bases). Trimming pared 1 base from V and 4 bases from J, leaving 20 bases between. Looked up from germline, CDR1 is SGHAT and CDR2 is FQNNGV. This CDR3 is built from 17 residues.

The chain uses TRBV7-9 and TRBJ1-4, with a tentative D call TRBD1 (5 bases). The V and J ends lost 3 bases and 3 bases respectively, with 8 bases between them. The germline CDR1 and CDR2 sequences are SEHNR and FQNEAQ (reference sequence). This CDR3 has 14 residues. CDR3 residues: CASSFRQSNEKLFF. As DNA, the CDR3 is TGTGCCAGCAGCTTTCGACAGTCTAATGAAAAACTGTTTTTT.

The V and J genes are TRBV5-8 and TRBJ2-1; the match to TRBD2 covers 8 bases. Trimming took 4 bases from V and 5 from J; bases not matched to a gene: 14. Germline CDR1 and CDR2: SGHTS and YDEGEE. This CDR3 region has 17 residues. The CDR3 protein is CASSPRDRRGGNNEQFF. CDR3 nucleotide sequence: TGTGCCAGCAGCCCCCGGGATAGACGGGGGGGGAACAATGAGCAGTTCTTC. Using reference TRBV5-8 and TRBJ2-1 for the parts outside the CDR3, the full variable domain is EAGVTQSPTHLIKTRGQQATLRCSPISGHTSVYWYQQALGLGLQFLLWYDEGEERNRGNFPPRFSGRQFPNYSSELNVNALELEDSALYLCASSPRDRRGGNNEQFFGPGTRLTVL.

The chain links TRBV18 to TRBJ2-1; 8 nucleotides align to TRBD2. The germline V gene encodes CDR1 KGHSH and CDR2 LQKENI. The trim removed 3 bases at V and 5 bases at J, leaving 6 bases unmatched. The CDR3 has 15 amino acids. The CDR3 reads CASSPPGLEDNEQFF. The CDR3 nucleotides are TGTGCCAGCTCACCCCCGGGACTAGAGGACAATGAGCAGTTCTTC.

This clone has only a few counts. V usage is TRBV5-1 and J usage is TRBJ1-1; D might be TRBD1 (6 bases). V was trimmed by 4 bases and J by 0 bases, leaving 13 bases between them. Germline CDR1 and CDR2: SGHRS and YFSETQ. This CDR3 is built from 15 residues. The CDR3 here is CASSLWSGVNTEAFF. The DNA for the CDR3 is TGCGCCAGCAGCCTTTGGTCAGGGGTGAACACTGAAGCTTTCTTT.

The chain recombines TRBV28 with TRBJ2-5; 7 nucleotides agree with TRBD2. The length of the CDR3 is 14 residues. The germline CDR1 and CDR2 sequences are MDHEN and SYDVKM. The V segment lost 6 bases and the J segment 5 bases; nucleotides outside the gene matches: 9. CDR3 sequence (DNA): TGTGCCAGCAGACGCGGACTAGGTTCTGAGACCCAGTACTTC. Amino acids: CASRRGLGSETQYF.

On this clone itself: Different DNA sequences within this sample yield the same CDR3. CDR3 nucleotide sequence: TGTGCCAGCAGTTTAGGGGGGAGCACAGATACGCAGTATTTT. Translation gives CASSLGGSTDTQYF. The rearrangement joins TRBV6-4 to TRBJ2-3, with D perhaps given as TRBD1 or TRBD2 (6 bases each). Trimming removed 5 bases at V and 0 bases at J, with 9 bases between. The length of the CDR3 is 14 residues. Germline V gene lookup returns CDR1 MRHNA and CDR2 SNTAGT.

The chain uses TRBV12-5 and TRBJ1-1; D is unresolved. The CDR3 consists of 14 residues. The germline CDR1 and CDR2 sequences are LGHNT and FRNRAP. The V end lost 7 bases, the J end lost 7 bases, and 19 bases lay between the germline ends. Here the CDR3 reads CASVLSGKANEAFF. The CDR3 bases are TGTGCTAGTGTTCTGTCGGGGAAAGCGAATGAAGCTTTCTTT.

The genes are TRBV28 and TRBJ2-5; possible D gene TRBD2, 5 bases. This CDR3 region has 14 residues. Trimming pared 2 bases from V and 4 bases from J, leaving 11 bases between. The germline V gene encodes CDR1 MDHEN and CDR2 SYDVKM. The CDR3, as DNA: TGTGCCAGCAGTTTACCGGGGTGGGGAGAGACCCAGTACTTC. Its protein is CASSLPGWGETQYF.

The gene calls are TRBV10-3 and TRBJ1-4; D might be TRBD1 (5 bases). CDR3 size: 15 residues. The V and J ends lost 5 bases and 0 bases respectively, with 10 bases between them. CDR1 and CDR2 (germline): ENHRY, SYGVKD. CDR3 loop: CAISRTGSTNEKLFF. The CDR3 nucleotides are TGTGCCATCAGTCGAACAGGTTCAACTAATGAAAAACTGTTTTTT.

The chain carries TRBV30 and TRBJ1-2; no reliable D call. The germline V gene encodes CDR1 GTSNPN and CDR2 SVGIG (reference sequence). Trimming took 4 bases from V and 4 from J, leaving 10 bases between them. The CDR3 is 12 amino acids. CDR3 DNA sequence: TGTGCCTGGACCTCCGGGTCCTATGGCTACACCTTC. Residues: CAWTSGSYGYTF.

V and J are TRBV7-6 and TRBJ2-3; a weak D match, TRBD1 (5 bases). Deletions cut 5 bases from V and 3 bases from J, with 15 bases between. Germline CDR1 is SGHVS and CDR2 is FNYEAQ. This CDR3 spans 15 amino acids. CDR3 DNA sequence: TGTGCCAGCAGCCCAGTGGTCCAGGGAACAGATACGCAGTATTTT. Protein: CASSPVVQGTDTQYF.

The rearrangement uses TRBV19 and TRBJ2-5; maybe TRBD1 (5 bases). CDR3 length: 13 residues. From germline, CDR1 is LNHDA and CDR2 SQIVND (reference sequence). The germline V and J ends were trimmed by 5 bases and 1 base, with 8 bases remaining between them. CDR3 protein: CASSPTAQETQYF. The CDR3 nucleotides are TGTGCCAGTAGTCCGACAGCCCAAGAGACCCAGTACTTC.

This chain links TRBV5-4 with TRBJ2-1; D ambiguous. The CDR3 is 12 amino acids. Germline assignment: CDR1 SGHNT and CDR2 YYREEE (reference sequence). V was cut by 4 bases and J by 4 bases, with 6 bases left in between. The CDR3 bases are TGTGCCAGCAGCGCGACATACAATGAGCAGTTCTTC. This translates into CASSATYNEQFF.

The CDR3 nucleotides read TGTGCCAGCTCTTCCTCTCGTGGGGCAGGAGCAATCACAGATACGCAGTATTTT. Protein product: CASSSSRGAGAITDTQYF. This chain links TRBV18 with TRBJ2-3; TRBD1 is a possible D gene (5 bases). Germline V gives CDR1 KGHSH, CDR2 LQKENI. The CDR3 runs 18 residues. V lost 6 bases and J 2 bases, leaving 24 bases between the germline ends.

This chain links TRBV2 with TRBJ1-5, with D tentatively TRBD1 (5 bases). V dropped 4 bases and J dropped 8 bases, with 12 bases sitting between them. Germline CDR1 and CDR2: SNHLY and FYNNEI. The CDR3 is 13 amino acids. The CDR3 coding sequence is TGTGCCAGCAGTGTTCAGGGCCGAGAGCCCCAGCATTTT. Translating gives CASSVQGREPQHF. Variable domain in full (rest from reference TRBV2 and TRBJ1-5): EPEVTQTPSHQVTQMGQEVILRCVPISNHLYFYWYRQILGQKVEFLVSFYNNEISEKSEIFDDQFSVERPDGSNFTLKIRSTKLEDSAMYFCASSVQGREPQHFGDGTRLSIL.

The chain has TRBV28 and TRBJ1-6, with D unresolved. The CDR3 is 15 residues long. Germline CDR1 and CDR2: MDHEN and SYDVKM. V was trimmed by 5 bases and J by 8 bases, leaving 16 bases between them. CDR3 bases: TGTGCCAGCAGTCCCCCTACCAACTGGGATTCACCCCTCCACTTT. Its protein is CASSPPTNWDSPLHF.

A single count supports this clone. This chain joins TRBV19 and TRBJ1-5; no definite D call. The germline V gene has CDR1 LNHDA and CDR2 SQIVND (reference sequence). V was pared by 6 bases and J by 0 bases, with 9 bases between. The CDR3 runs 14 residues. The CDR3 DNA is TGTGCCAGTAGGCCTCCTACTAGCAATCAGCCCCAGCATTTT. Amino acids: CASRPPTSNQPQHF.

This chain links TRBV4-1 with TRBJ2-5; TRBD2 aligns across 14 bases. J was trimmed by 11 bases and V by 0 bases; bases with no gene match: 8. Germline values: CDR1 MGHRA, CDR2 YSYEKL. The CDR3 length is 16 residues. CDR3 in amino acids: CASSQDSTSGRAKQYF. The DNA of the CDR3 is TGCGCCAGCAGCCAAGATTCGACTAGCGGGAGGGCCAAGCAGTACTTC.

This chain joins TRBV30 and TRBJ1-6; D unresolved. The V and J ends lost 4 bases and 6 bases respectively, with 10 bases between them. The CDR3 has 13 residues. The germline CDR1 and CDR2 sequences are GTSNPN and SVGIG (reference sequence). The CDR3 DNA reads TGTGCCTGGAAGGCCACCGCTAATTCACCCCTCCACTTT. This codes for CAWKATANSPLHF. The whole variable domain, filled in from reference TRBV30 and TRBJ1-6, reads SQTIHQWPATLVQPVGSPLSLECTVEGTSNPNLYWYRQAAGRGLQLLFYSVGIGQISSEVPQNLSASRPQDRQFILSSKKLLLSDSGFYLCAWKATANSPLHFGNGTRLTVT.